The sequence of this T cell receptor (beta chain) was determined in a study of T cells in Graves' hyperthyroidism and ophthalmopathy. It was RNA transcripts that yielded the amplified TCR beta CDR3 regions. Carried out on the TCR CDR3, a first-round RT-PCR used the HTBI primer set. TCRdb re-called the multiplex PCR reads through MiXCR, storing one row per CDR3 protein. The data show 300,000 to 500,000 distinct CDR3 sequences, over 13% seen once. The CDR3 is 16 amino acids. Germline V CDR1 and CDR2: SGDLS, YYNGEE. Trimming removed 0 bases at V and 3 bases at J, with 14 bases between. This chain links TRBV9 with TRBJ2-3, with D tentatively TRBD1 or TRBD2 (5 bases each). The sequencing sample was made of blood. The clonotype comes from a man aged 50-60 years with Graves' ophthalmopathy. CDR3 sequence reads: CASSVGWDPGTDTQYF. The DNA for the CDR3 is TGTGCCAGCAGCGTAGGTTGGGACCCCGGGACAGATACGCAGTATTTT.